The 10 T cell receptor beta chains listed next were all sequenced from one sample in a study of blood T cell repertoires in COVID-19. Clones were read by immunoSEQ multiplex PCR, and TCRdb kept only the in-frame ones, dropping some. The sample carries about 480,000 clones, roughly 90% recorded once. Sequencing was performed on PBMCs or T cells enriched from blood (not recorded which). The receptors come from a woman aged 40 to 50 who had recovered from COVID-19.

J is TRBJ1-1 and V is TRBV5-1; D remains unclear. The CDR3 is 13 residues long. The germline V gene has CDR1 SGHRS and CDR2 YFSETQ. V shed 0 bases and J shed 5 bases, with 8 bases lying between them. The CDR3 DNA sequence: TGCGCCAGCAGCTTGGTCACGCAGACTGAAGCTTTCTTT. It is translated as CASSLVTQTEAFF.

This chain uses TRBV4-1 with TRBJ2-7, with TRBD2 as a possible D gene (7 bases). The CDR3 extends over 15 amino acids. CDR1 and CDR2 (germline): MGHRA, YSYEKL. V was shortened by 0 bases and J by 2 bases, with 11 bases between the two germline ends. CDR3 coding DNA: TGCGCCAGCAGCCAAGAGGAAGGGGGGGCCTACGAGCAGTACTTC. The encoded protein is CASSQEEGGAYEQYF.

The count of this clone is one. J is TRBJ1-2 and V is TRBV7-8; no firm D call. The length of the CDR3 is 14 residues. The V gene lost 5 bases and the J gene lost 3 bases, with 13 bases spanning the gap. Germline V lookup: CDR1 SGHVS, CDR2 FQNEAQ. In nucleotides, the CDR3 is TGTGCCAGCAGCACTAGTCCTTATTACTATGGCTACACCTTC. As protein: CASSTSPYYYGYTF.

This chain uses TRBV5-6 with TRBJ2-3, with D possibly matching TRBD1 (6 bases). This CDR3 is built from 15 residues. In germline, CDR1 is SGHDT, CDR2 YYEEEE. V was trimmed by 7 bases and J by 4 bases, leaving 19 bases between them. The CDR3 region is CASALTPRGSDTQYF. For the CDR3, the DNA is TGTGCCAGCGCCCTCACTCCGAGGGGGTCAGATACGCAGTATTTT.

To note about this clone: This sample includes further DNA sequences coding for the same CDR3. DNA for the CDR3: TGCGCCAGCAGCTTGGGGGGCGGGAGCTCCTACGAGCAGTACTTC. Residues: CASSLGGGSSYEQYF. J is TRBJ2-7 and V is TRBV5-1; 7 positions agree with TRBD2. This CDR3 is 15 amino acids long. Germline trimming cut 0 bases from V and 0 bases from J; bases unmatched to any gene: 3. Germline CDR1 is SGHRS and CDR2 is YFSETQ. The full variable domain, with the rest looked up from reference TRBV5-1 and TRBJ2-7, is KAGVTQTPRYLIKTRGQQVTLSCSPISGHRSVSWYQQTPGQGLQFLFEYFSETQRNKGNFPGRFSGRQFSNSRSEMNVSTLELGDSALYLCASSLGGGSSYEQYFGPGTRLTVT.

As regards this clone: The identical CDR3 is also encoded by other nucleotide sequences in the sample. The chain couples TRBV19 to TRBJ1-2, with TRBD1 matching 12 bases. The length of the CDR3 is 15 residues. Losses at the gene ends were 4 bases for V and 3 bases for J; bases not matched to a gene: 3. Germline CDR1 and CDR2: LNHDA and SQIVND (reference sequence). This CDR3 reads CASSTGTGGHYGYTF. CDR3 bases: TGTGCCAGTAGTACGGGGACAGGGGGCCACTATGGCTACACCTTC. The full variable domain, rest sourced from reference TRBV19 and TRBJ1-2, is DGGITQSPKYLFRKEGQNVTLSCEQNLNHDAMYWYRQDPGQGLRLIYYSQIVNDFQKGDIAEGYSVSREKKESFPLTVTSAQKNPTAFYLCASSTGTGGHYGYTFGSGTRLTVV.

V is TRBV19 and J is TRBJ2-7; 7 nucleotides agree with TRBD1. V dropped 2 bases and J dropped 4; count of bases not matched to a gene: 8. The CDR3 totals 15 residues. The germline CDR1 and CDR2 sequences are LNHDA and SQIVND (reference sequence). The CDR3 DNA follows: TGTGCCAGTAGTATAAGGCAGGGGGACGGGTACGAGCAGTACTTC. It specifies CASSIRQGDGYEQYF.

The chain links TRBV4-3 to TRBJ1-1; D uncertain. The ends were cut back, 7 bases at V and 5 bases at J, with 14 bases in the middle. This CDR3 comprises 13 residues. Germline CDR1 and CDR2: LGHNA and YSLEER. The CDR3 nucleotides are TGCGCCAGCACGGTTAGTTTGGAGACTGAAGCTTTCTTT. Protein sequence: CASTVSLETEAFF.

The chain is built from TRBV19 and TRBJ2-1, with 11 bases lining up with TRBD2. Losses at the gene ends were 5 bases for V and 5 bases for J; bases not matched to a gene: 8. The CDR3 is 16 amino acids. Germline CDR1 and CDR2: LNHDA and SQIVND (reference sequence). The CDR3 region is CASSDILAGENNEQFF. CDR3 nucleotide sequence: TGTGCCAGTAGTGACATACTAGCGGGAGAAAACAATGAGCAGTTCTTC.

The V gene is TRBV19, the J gene TRBJ1-5; 8 positions match TRBD1. V gave up 5 bases and J gave up 6 bases; unmatched junction bases: 9. This CDR3 contains 15 residues. Germline V gives CDR1 LNHDA, CDR2 SQIVND (reference sequence). This CDR3 reads CASSSGGQGRQPQHF. CDR3 nucleotide sequence: TGTGCCAGTAGTTCCGGCGGACAGGGACGTCAGCCCCAGCATTTT. Supplemented by reference TRBV19 and TRBJ1-5, the full variable domain reads DGGITQSPKYLFRKEGQNVTLSCEQNLNHDAMYWYRQDPGQGLRLIYYSQIVNDFQKGDIAEGYSVSREKKESFPLTVTSAQKNPTAFYLCASSSGGQGRQPQHFGDGTRLSIL.